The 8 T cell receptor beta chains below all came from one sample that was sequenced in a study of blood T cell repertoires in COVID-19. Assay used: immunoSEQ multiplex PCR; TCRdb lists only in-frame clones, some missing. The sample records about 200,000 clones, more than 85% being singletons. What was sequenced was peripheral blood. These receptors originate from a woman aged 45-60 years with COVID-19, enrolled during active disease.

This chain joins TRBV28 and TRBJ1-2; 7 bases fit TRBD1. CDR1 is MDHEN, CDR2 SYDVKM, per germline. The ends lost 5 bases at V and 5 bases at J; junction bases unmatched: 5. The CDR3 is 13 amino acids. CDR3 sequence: CASSKDRSYGYTF. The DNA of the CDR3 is TGTGCCAGCAGTAAGGACAGGTCGTATGGCTACACCTTC.

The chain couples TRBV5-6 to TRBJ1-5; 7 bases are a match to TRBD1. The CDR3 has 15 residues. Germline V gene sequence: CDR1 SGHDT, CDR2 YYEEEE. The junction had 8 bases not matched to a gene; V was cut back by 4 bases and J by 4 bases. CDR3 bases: TGTGCCAGCAGCCAAGGGACAGACCCGAATCAGCCCCAGCATTTT. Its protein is CASSQGTDPNQPQHF. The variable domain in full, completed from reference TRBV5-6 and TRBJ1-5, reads DAGVTQSPTHLIKTRGQQVTLRCSPKSGHDTVSWYQQALGQGPQFIFQYYEEEERQRGNFPDRFSGHQFPNYSSELNVNALLLGDSALYLCASSQGTDPNQPQHFGDGTRLSIL.

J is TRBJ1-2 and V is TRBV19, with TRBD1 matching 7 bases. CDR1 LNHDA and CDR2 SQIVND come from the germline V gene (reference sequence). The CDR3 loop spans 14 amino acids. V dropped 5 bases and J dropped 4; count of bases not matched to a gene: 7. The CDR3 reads CASSLQDRFYGYTF. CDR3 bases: TGTGCCAGTAGTCTGCAGGACAGGTTCTATGGCTACACCTTC. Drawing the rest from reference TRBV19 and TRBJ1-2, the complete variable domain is DGGITQSPKYLFRKEGQNVTLSCEQNLNHDAMYWYRQDPGQGLRLIYYSQIVNDFQKGDIAEGYSVSREKKESFPLTVTSAQKNPTAFYLCASSLQDRFYGYTFGSGTRLTVV.

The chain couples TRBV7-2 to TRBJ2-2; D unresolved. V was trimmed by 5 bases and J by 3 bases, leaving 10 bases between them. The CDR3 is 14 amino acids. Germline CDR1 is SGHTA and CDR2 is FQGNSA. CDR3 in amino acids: CASSSRSYTGELFF. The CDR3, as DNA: TGTGCCAGCAGCAGTCGGAGTTACACCGGGGAGCTGTTTTTT.

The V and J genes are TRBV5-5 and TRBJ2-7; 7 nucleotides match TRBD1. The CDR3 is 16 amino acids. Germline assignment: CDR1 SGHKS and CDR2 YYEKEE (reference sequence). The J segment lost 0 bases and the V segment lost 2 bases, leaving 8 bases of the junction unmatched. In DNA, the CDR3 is TGTGCCAGCAGCTTTATGCGAGGGGGCCTCTCCTACGAGCAGTACTTC. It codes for CASSFMRGGLSYEQYF.

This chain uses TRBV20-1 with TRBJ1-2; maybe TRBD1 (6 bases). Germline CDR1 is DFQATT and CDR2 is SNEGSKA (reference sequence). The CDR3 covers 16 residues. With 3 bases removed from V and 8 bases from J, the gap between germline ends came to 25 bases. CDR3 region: CSASANREPVREGYTF. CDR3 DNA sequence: TGCAGTGCTAGTGCCAACAGGGAACCGGTTAGGGAAGGCTACACCTTC.

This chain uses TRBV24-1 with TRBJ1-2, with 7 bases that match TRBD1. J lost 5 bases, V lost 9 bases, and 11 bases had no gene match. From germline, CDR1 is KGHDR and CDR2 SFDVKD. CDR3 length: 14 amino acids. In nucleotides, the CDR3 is TGTGCCACCTCTGATGACAGGGTTCGTTATGGCTACACCTTC. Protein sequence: CATSDDRVRYGYTF.

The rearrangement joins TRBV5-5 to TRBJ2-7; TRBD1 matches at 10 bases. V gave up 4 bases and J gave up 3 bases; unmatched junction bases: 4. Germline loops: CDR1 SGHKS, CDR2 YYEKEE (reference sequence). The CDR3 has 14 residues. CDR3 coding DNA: TGTGCCAGCAGCCCCCGGACAGGGGGCTACGAGCAGTACTTC. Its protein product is CASSPRTGGYEQYF.